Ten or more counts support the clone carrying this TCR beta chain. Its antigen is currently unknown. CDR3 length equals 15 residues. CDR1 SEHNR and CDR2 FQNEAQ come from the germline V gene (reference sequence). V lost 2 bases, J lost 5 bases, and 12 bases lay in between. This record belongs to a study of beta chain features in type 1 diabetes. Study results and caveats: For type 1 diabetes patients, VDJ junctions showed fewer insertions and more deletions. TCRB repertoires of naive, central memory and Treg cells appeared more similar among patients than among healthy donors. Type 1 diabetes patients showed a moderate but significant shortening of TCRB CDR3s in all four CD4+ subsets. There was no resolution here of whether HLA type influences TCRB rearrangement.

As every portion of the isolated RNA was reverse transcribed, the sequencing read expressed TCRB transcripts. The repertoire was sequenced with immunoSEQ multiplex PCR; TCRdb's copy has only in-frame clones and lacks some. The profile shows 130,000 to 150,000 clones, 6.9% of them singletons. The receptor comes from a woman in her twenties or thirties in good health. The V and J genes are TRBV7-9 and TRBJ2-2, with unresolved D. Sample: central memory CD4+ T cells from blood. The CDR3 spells CASSLSASPTGELFF. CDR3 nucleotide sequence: TGTGCCAGCAGCTTAAGCGCCAGCCCGACCGGGGAGCTGTTTTTT.